Listed below are T cell receptor beta chains from one sample, sequenced in a study of CD8+ T cells in alopecia areata. Clones were read by immunoSEQ multiplex PCR, and TCRdb kept only the in-frame ones, dropping some. The sample contains about 140,000 clones, 80% to 90% of which appear only once. Specimen: CD8+ T cells sorted from blood, collected at week 4, from a patient treated with tofacitinib. The receptors were sampled from a human donor with alopecia areata. Both conserved end residues are part of each CDR3. Each record gives: V gene, clone size, D gene, J gene, CDR3 length, CDR3 protein, CDR3 DNA. A D gene is named only where the DNA matches it firmly. A clone size is listed for some rows: how often the clone was seen (once, few, many), or a class if it is expanded.

v_call: TRBV5-5; clone_size: NA; d_call: TRBD2; j_call: TRBJ2-5; cdr3_length: 18; cdr3_aa: CASSFDSNSGTTQETQYF; cdr3_nt: TGTGCCAGCAGCTTCGACAGCAATAGCGGGACTACCCAAGAGACCCAGTACTTC
v_call: TRBV29-1; clone_size: NA; d_call: NA; j_call: TRBJ2-4; cdr3_length: 12; cdr3_aa: CSVQGAKNIQYF; cdr3_nt: TGCAGCGTACAGGGAGCCAAAAACATTCAGTACTTC
v_call: TRBV4-3; clone_size: NA; d_call: NA; j_call: TRBJ2-2; cdr3_length: 13; cdr3_aa: CASSQVDTGELFF; cdr3_nt: TGCGCCAGCAGCCAAGTCGACACCGGGGAGCTGTTTTTT
v_call: TRBV7-3; clone_size: NA; d_call: NA; j_call: TRBJ2-1; cdr3_length: 16; cdr3_aa: CASSSTPGLHNNEQFF; cdr3_nt: TGTGCCAGCAGCTCCACCCCGGGACTCCACAACAATGAGCAGTTCTTC
v_call: TRBV30; clone_size: NA; d_call: NA; j_call: TRBJ2-1; cdr3_length: 10; cdr3_aa: CAFHSGSLFF; cdr3_nt: TGTGCCTTCCATTCGGGAAGCCTTTTCTTC
v_call: TRBV9; clone_size: NA; d_call: NA; j_call: TRBJ2-5; cdr3_length: 13; cdr3_aa: CASSVWLGETQYF; cdr3_nt: TGTGCCAGCAGCGTGTGGTTGGGGGAGACCCAGTACTTC
v_call: TRBV30; clone_size: NA; d_call: NA; j_call: TRBJ1-1; cdr3_length: 18; cdr3_aa: CAWRSTNGPTLDGTEAFF; cdr3_nt: TGTGCCTGGAGATCTACAAATGGTCCAACCCTTGATGGCACTGAAGCTTTCTTT
v_call: TRBV27; clone_size: NA; d_call: NA; j_call: TRBJ1-1; cdr3_length: 14; cdr3_aa: CASSTLGGNTEAFF; cdr3_nt: TGTGCCAGCAGTACGCTGGGGGGTAACACTGAAGCTTTCTTT
v_call: TRBV4-2; clone_size: NA; d_call: TRBD2; j_call: TRBJ2-5; cdr3_length: 15; cdr3_aa: CASSQTRGGQETQYF; cdr3_nt: TGTGCCAGCTCCCAGACGCGGGGGGGCCAAGAGACCCAGTACTTC
v_call: TRBV2; clone_size: NA; d_call: NA; j_call: TRBJ2-7; cdr3_length: 14; cdr3_aa: CASSEGDGAYEQYF; cdr3_nt: TGTGCCAGCAGTGAAGGGGACGGCGCCTACGAGCAGTACTTC
v_call: TRBV2; clone_size: once; d_call: TRBD1; j_call: TRBJ2-3; cdr3_length: 13; cdr3_aa: CASKTGLTDTQYF; cdr3_nt: TGTGCCAGCAAGACAGGGTTAACAGATACGCAGTATTTT
v_call: TRBV5-4; clone_size: NA; d_call: TRBD2; j_call: TRBJ2-5; cdr3_length: 16; cdr3_aa: CASSFGASGVSETQYF; cdr3_nt: TGTGCCAGCAGCTTCGGTGCTAGCGGGGTCAGTGAGACCCAGTACTTC
v_call: TRBV19; clone_size: NA; d_call: TRBD1; j_call: TRBJ2-1; cdr3_length: 13; cdr3_aa: CASTTGGVNEQFF; cdr3_nt: TGTGCCAGTACGACAGGGGGCGTGAATGAGCAGTTCTTC
v_call: TRBV4-1; clone_size: NA; d_call: TRBD1; j_call: TRBJ2-7; cdr3_length: 14; cdr3_aa: CASSLGQGLYEQYF; cdr3_nt: TGCGCCAGCAGCTTGGGACAGGGCCTCTACGAGCAGTACTTC
v_call: TRBV4-3; clone_size: few; d_call: TRBD1; j_call: TRBJ2-3; cdr3_length: 16; cdr3_aa: CASSPTGTGGVDTQYF; cdr3_nt: TGCGCCAGCAGTCCGACCGGGACAGGGGGTGTAGATACGCAGTATTTT
v_call: TRBV6-1; clone_size: NA; d_call: TRBD1; j_call: TRBJ1-5; cdr3_length: 15; cdr3_aa: CASSDRTGGTQPQHF; cdr3_nt: TGTGCCAGCAGTGATCGGACAGGGGGCACTCAGCCCCAGCATTTT
v_call: TRBV11-1; clone_size: NA; d_call: TRBD2; j_call: TRBJ2-7; cdr3_length: 14; cdr3_aa: CASSFSSGGYEQYF; cdr3_nt: TGTGCCAGCAGCTTTAGTAGCGGGGGCTACGAGCAGTACTTC
v_call: TRBV4-3; clone_size: NA; d_call: NA; j_call: TRBJ2-5; cdr3_length: 15; cdr3_aa: CASSQEYGRVETQYF; cdr3_nt: TGCGCCAGCAGCCAAGAATATGGCAGGGTGGAGACCCAGTACTTC
v_call: TRBV19; clone_size: few; d_call: NA; j_call: TRBJ1-1; cdr3_length: 11; cdr3_aa: CASSSSGEAFF; cdr3_nt: TGTGCCAGTAGTTCCTCCGGAGAAGCTTTCTTT
v_call: TRBV4-2; clone_size: NA; d_call: TRBD2; j_call: TRBJ2-7; cdr3_length: 16; cdr3_aa: CASSQESGGATYEQYF; cdr3_nt: TGTGCCAGCAGCCAAGAAAGCGGGGGGGCAACCTACGAGCAGTACTTC